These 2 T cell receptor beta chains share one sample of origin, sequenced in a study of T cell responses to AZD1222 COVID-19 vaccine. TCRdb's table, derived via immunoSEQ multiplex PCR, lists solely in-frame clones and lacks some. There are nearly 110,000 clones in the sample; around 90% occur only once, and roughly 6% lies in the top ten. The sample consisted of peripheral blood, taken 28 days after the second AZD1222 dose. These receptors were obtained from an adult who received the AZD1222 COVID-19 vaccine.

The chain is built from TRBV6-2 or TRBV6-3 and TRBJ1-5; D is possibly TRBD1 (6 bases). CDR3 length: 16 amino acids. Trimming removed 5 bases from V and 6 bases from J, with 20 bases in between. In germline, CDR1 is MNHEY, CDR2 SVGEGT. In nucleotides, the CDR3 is TGTGCCAGCAGTCGACCCCCCTCAGGGGATGGTCAGCCCCAGCATTTT. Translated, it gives CASSRPPSGDGQPQHF.

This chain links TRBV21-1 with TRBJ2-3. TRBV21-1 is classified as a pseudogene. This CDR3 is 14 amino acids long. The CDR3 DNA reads TGTGCCAGCAGCAAAGGAGACCGCACAGATACGCAGTATTTT. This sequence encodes CASSKGDRTDTQYF.